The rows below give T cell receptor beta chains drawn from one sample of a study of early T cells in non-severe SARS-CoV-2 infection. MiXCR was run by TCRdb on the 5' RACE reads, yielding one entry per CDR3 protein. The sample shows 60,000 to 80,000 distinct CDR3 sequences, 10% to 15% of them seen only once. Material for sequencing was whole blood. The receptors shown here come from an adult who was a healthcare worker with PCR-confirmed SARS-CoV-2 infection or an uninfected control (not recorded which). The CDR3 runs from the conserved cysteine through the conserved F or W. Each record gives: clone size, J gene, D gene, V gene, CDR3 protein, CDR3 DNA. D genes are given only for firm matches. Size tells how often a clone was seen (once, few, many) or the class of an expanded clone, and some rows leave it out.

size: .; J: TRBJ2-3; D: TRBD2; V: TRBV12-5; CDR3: CASGPGGGADTQYF; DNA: TGTGCTAGTGGTCCGGGAGGAGGCGCAGATACGCAGTATTTT
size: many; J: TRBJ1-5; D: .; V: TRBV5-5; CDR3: CASSLVGGDQPQHF; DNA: TGTGCCAGCAGCTTGGTGGGGGGAGATCAGCCCCAGCATTTT
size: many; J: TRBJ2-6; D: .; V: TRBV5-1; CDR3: CASSKTGTSSSGANVLTF; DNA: TGCGCCAGCAGCAAAACCGGGACAAGCAGCTCTGGGGCCAACGTCCTGACTTTC
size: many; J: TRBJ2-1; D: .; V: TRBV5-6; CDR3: CASSLGRWEQFF; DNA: TGTGCCAGCAGCTTAGGACGATGGGAGCAGTTCTTC
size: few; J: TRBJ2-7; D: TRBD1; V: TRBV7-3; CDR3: CASSRQGAGEQYF; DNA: TGTGCCAGCAGCAGACAGGGGGCCGGAGAGCAGTACTTC
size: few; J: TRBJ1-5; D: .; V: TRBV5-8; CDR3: CASTGNNQPQHF; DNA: TGTGCCAGCACAGGAAACAATCAGCCCCAGCATTTT
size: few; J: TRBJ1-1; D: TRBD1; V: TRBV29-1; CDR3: CSVRDRGLTEAFF; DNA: TGCAGCGTTAGGGACAGGGGGCTCACTGAAGCTTTCTTT
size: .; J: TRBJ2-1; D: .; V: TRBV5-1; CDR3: CASTTIGGRVNEQFF; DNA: TGCGCCAGCACCACCATAGGGGGGCGCGTCAATGAGCAGTTCTTC
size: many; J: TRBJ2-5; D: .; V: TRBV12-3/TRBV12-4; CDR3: CASSPRVGTRILQETQYF; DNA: TGTGCCAGCAGTCCCCGGGTGGGGACACGCATCCTCCAAGAGACCCAGTACTTC
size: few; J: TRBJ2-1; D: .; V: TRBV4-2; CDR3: CASSPRRGQGNEQFF; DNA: TGTGCCAGCAGCCCCCGCCGGGGCCAAGGGAATGAGCAGTTCTTC
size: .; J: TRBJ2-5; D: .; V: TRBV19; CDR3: CASSIGASFYQETQYF; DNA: TGTGCCAGTAGTATAGGGGCCTCCTTTTACCAAGAGACCCAGTACTTC
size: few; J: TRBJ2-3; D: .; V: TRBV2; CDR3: CASREQDTQYF; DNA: TGTGCCAGCAGGGAACAAGATACGCAGTATTTT
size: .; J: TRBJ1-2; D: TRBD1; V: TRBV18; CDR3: CASSSTLAPGQGSARHGYTF; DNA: TGTGCCAGCTCATCTACGTTGGCCCCGGGACAGGGCTCTGCCCGTCATGGCTACACCTTC
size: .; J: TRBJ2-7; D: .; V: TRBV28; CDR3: CASPPAGTIDEQYF; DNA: TGTGCCAGCCCCCCGGCGGGGACGATCGACGAGCAGTACTTC
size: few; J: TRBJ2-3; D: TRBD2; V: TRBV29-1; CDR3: CSVAGVMSVRADTQYF; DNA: TGCAGCGTAGCGGGAGTTATGTCGGTTCGGGCAGATACGCAGTATTTT
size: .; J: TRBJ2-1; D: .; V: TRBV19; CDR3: CASSPAGGGGNEQFF; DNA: TGTGCCAGTAGTCCGGCAGGGGGAGGGGGAAATGAGCAGTTCTTC
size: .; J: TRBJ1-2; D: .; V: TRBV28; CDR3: CASSLMASVYGYTF; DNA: TGTGCCAGCAGTTTAATGGCTTCCGTCTATGGCTACACCTTC
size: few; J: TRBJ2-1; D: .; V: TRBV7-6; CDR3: CASSLNENEQFF; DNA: TGTGCCAGCAGCTTAAACGAGAATGAGCAGTTCTTC
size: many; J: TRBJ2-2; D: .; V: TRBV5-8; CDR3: CASSSPNTNTGELFF; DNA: TGTGCCAGCAGCTCCCCTAACACGAACACCGGGGAGCTGTTTTTT
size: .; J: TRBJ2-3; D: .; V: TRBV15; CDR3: CATSRGAESTDTQYF; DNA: TGTGCCACCAGCAGGGGAGCGGAAAGCACAGATACGCAGTATTTT
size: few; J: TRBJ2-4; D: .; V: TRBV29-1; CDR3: CSAAGDLAKNIQYF; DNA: TGCAGCGCCGCGGGCGATTTAGCCAAAAACATTCAGTACTTC
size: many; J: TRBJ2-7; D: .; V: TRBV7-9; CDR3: CASSLEGLVEYF; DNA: TGTGCCAGCAGCTTAGAGGGCCTAGTGGAGTACTTC
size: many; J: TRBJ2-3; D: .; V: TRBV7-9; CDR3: CALGSSTDTQYF; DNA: TGCGCGCTGGGCTCAAGCACAGATACGCAGTATTTT
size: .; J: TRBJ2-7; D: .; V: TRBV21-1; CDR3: CARRGGHSKGPSYEQYF; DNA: TGTGCCAGGAGGGGGGGACACTCAAAGGGACCTTCCTACGAGCAGTACTTC
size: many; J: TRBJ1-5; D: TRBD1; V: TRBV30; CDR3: CAWSEYRGRNQPQHF; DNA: TGTGCCTGGAGTGAATACAGGGGACGCAATCAGCCCCAGCATTTT
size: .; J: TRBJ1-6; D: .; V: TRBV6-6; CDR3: CASSHMTGTSKSSYNSPLHF; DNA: TGTGCCAGCAGTCACATGACCGGGACGTCGAAGAGCTCCTATAATTCACCCCTCCACTTT
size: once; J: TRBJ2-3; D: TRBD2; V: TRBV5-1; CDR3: CASSLGSFGLAAAGDTQYF; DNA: TGCGCCAGCAGCTTGGGCTCCTTCGGACTAGCGGCAGCTGGAGATACGCAGTATTTT
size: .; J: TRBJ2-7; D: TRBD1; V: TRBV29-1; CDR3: CSARGGQGQGTSYEQYF; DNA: TGCAGCGCACGAGGGGGACAGGGGCAAGGGACGTCCTACGAGCAGTACTTC
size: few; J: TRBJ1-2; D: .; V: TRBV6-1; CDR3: CASRSGVGNYGYTF; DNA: TGTGCCAGCAGAAGCGGGGTCGGGAACTATGGCTACACCTTC
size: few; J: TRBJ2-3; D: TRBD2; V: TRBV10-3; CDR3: CAISGDGRALDTQYF; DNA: TGTGCCATCAGTGGGGACGGGAGGGCCTTAGATACGCAGTATTTT
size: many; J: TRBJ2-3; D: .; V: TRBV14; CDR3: CASSPGRRGHWGDTQYF; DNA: TGTGCCAGCAGCCCCGGTCGTCGCGGACACTGGGGAGATACGCAGTATTTT
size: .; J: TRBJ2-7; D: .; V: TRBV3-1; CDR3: CASSQDYRSEQYF; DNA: TGTGCCAGCAGCCAAGATTATCGGAGCGAGCAGTACTTC
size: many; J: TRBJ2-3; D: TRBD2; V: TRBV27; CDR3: CASSFRLAGQTDTQYF; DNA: TGTGCCAGCAGTTTCCGACTAGCGGGACAAACAGATACGCAGTATTTT
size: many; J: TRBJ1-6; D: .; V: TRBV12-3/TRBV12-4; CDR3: CASTGDGGNSPLHF; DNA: TGTGCCAGCACTGGGGACGGAGGGAATTCACCCCTCCACTTT
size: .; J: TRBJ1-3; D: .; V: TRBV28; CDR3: CATNTGRNTIYF; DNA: TGTGCCACCAATACAGGGCGAAACACCATATATTTT
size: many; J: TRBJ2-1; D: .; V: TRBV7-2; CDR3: CASSASYNEQFF; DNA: TGTGCCAGCAGCGCTTCCTACAATGAGCAGTTCTTC
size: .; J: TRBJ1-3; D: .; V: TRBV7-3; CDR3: CASSLAPGSHSGNTIYF; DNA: TGTGCCAGCAGTCTTGCACCGGGTTCCCACTCTGGAAACACCATATATTTT
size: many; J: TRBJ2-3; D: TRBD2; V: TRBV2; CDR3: CASSEARTSGRSDTQYF; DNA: TGTGCCAGCAGTGAAGCAAGGACTAGCGGGAGGTCAGATACGCAGTATTTT
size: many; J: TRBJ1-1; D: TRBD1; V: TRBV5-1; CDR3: CASSLEGGGTEAFF; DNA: TGCGCCAGCAGCTTGGAAGGGGGCGGAACTGAAGCTTTCTTT
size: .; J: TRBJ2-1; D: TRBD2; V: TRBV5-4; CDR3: CASSFGAGGDEQFF; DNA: TGTGCCAGCAGCTTCGGAGCGGGAGGCGATGAGCAGTTCTTC
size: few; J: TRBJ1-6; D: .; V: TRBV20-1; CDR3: CSALGRFNSPLHF; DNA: TGCAGTGCCCTCGGGAGATTTAATTCACCCCTCCACTTT
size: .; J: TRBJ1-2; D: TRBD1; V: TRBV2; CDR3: CASRVDRDHGYTF; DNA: TGTGCCAGCAGGGTAGACAGGGACCATGGCTACACCTTC
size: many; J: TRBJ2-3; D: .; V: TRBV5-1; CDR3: CAGRSSDTDTQYF; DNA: TGCGCCGGTCGAAGTAGCGACACAGATACGCAGTATTTT
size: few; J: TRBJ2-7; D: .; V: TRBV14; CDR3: CASRPSPQGIYEQYF; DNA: TGTGCCAGCAGACCCTCACCTCAGGGGATCTACGAGCAGTACTTC
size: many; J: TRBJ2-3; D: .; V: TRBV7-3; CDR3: CASSGGLKPSTDTQYF; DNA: TGTGCCAGCAGCGGAGGACTGAAGCCCAGCACAGATACGCAGTATTTT
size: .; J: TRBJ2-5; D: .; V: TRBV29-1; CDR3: CSVELLPLGTAAGTQYF; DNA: TGCAGCGTTGAATTGCTCCCCCTGGGGACCGCGGCGGGGACCCAGTACTTC
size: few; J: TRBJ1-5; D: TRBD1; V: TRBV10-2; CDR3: CASSRGQNNQPQHF; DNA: TGCGCCAGCAGTCGGGGACAGAACAATCAGCCCCAGCATTTT
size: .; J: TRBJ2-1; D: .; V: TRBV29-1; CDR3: CSVEIGTASTYNEQFF; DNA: TGCAGCGTTGAGATTGGCACGGCTTCGACTTACAATGAGCAGTTCTTC
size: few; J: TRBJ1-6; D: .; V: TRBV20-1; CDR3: CSARVVGGLYNSPLHF; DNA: TGCAGTGCTAGAGTGGTCGGGGGGCTCTATAATTCACCCCTCCACTTT
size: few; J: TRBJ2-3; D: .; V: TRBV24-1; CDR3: CATSDLEGTSTDTQYF; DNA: TGTGCCACCAGTGATTTAGAGGGTACGAGCACAGATACGCAGTATTTT
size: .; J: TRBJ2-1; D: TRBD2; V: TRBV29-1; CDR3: CSVGLAGGNYNEQFF; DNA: TGCAGCGTTGGTCTAGCGGGAGGGAATTACAATGAGCAGTTCTTC